Detailed here is one TCR beta chain. Its antigen is undetermined. Clinicians diagnosed patients from clinical symptoms, serum thyroxine and TRAb, thyroid ultrasound and orbital computed tomography. V was shortened by 4 bases and J by 3 bases, with 6 bases between the two germline ends. Looked up from germline, CDR1 is GTSNPN and CDR2 is SVGIG (reference sequence). The CDR3 sequence is 11 residues long. Authors of the study amplified TCR beta CDR3 regions from RNA transcripts. TCR CDR3 underwent first-round RT-PCR with the HTBI primer set. MiXCR, applied by TCRdb to the multiplex PCR reads, yields one record per CDR3 protein. Among 350,000 to 400,000 distinct CDR3 sequences listed, about 15% were seen once. The data originate from a study of T cells in Graves' hyperthyroidism and ophthalmopathy. Background on the study: Peripheral blood draws took place at initial diagnosis, ahead of any treatment.

Notes on the study in general: From stable hyperthyroidism, ophthalmopathy was set apart by a 13 V-J model.

Sequencing used blood. The source is a woman aged 55-70 years with Graves' hyperthyroidism. The J gene is TRBJ1-1, the V gene TRBV30; no definite D call. CDR3 loop: CAWNVYTEAFF. The CDR3 coding sequence is TGTGCCTGGAATGTTTACACTGAAGCTTTCTTT.